The next 8 T cell receptor beta chains were all read from a single sample in a study of T-cell reconstitution after alpha-beta-depleted transplantation in children. Preparation of the TCRbeta library used unique molecular identifiers. MiXCR, applied by TCRdb to the PCR reads, yields one record per CDR3 protein. The sample lists some 200,000 distinct CDR3 sequences, around 9.7% occurring once. The input for sequencing was PBMCs from the stem cell graft donor, taken from the stem cell graft. The receptors derive from a human donor who donated a stem cell graft to a child with SCID.

This clonotype turned up a few times. The J gene is TRBJ2-1, the V gene TRBV27, with D perhaps matching TRBD1 (6 bases). The germline V and J ends were trimmed by 5 bases and 3 bases, with 20 bases remaining between them. In germline, CDR1 is MNHEY, CDR2 SMNVEV (reference sequence). The CDR3 loop spans 17 amino acids. CDR3 nucleotide sequence: TGTGCCAGCAGTCCGGGACCCTCCAGGGGTGACTACAATGAGCAGTTCTTC. It specifies CASSPGPSRGDYNEQFF.

This clonotype was found many times. The chain joins TRBV5-1 to TRBJ2-7; TRBD2 aligns across 8 bases. This CDR3 is built from 14 residues. The junction had 3 bases not matched to a gene; V was cut back by 2 bases and J by 2 bases. Germline CDR1 and CDR2: SGHRS and YFSETQ. CDR3 region: CASSFGSGAYEQYF. The CDR3, as DNA: TGCGCCAGCAGCTTTGGTAGCGGGGCCTACGAGCAGTACTTC.

In its sample, this clonotype was seen many times. The chain couples TRBV5-1 to TRBJ2-1; D is unresolved. There are 13 residues in the CDR3. V lost 6 bases and J lost 7, with 14 bases in between. Germline V gene data show CDR1 as SGHRS and CDR2 as YFSETQ. This chain's CDR3 is CASMAVGGNEQFF. The CDR3 DNA is TGCGCCAGCATGGCTGTCGGTGGAAATGAGCAGTTCTTC.

The chain joins TRBV29-1 to TRBJ2-5; D unresolved. The CDR3 is made up of 11 amino acids. The germline V gene encodes CDR1 SQVTM and CDR2 ANQGSEA. V was trimmed by 4 bases and J by 5 bases, leaving 8 bases between them. DNA for the CDR3: TGCAGCGTTGGAACAGACGAGACCCAGTACTTC. Its translation is CSVGTDETQYF.

The chain recombines TRBV28 with TRBJ2-3; 14 bases line up with TRBD2. V was clipped by 5 bases and J by 4 bases; unmatched bases: 2. CDR3 size: 15 residues. Germline V gene lookup returns CDR1 MDHEN and CDR2 SYDVKM. The CDR3: CASSRTSGGSDTQYF. Here the CDR3 DNA reads TGTGCCAGCAGTAGGACTAGCGGGGGGTCAGATACGCAGTATTTT.

This clonotype was found many times. The V call is TRBV20-1, the J call TRBJ2-3, with 10 bases fitting TRBD2. Germline V CDR1 and CDR2: DFQATT, SNEGSKA (reference sequence). The length of the CDR3 is 16 residues. The ends lost 4 bases at V and 2 bases at J; junction bases unmatched: 9. CDR3 region: CSATPAGTSDTDTQYF. The CDR3 nucleotides are TGCAGTGCTACTCCCGCCGGGACTAGCGACACAGATACGCAGTATTTT.

This clonotype was recorded many times. The V call is TRBV5-1, the J call TRBJ1-2; 10 bases are a match to TRBD1. J lost 2 bases, V lost 1 base, and 11 bases had no gene match. The CDR3 extends over 18 amino acids. In germline, CDR1 is SGHRS, CDR2 YFSETQ. For the CDR3, the DNA is TGCGCCAGCAGCTTGCGACAGGGGGCAAGCCCAAAGAACTATGGCTACACCTTC. Its translation is CASSLRQGASPKNYGYTF.

This clonotype has at least ten counts. The genes are TRBV20-1 and TRBJ1-6; a possible D gene is TRBD1 (6 bases). The ends were cut back, 5 bases at V and 0 bases at J, with 14 bases in the middle. The CDR3 length is 16 residues. Germline V gene sequence: CDR1 DFQATT, CDR2 SNEGSKA (reference sequence). CDR3 coding DNA: TGCAGTGCTCGAGGTGGAGGGGGCTCCTATAATTCACCCCTCCACTTT. This sequence encodes CSARGGGGSYNSPLHF.